Following are 14 T cell receptor beta chains from one sample sequenced in a study of blood T cell repertoires in COVID-19. TCRdb's copy holds only in-frame clones and misses some; the assay was immunoSEQ multiplex PCR. The sample holds some 170,000 clones, more than 75% seen once. Sequencing input: PBMCs or T cells enriched from blood (not recorded which). The source of these receptors is a woman aged 45 to 65 who had recovered from COVID-19.

The chain links TRBV6-5 to TRBJ2-7; 11 nucleotides align to TRBD2. The CDR3 length is 14 residues. The junction had 3 bases not matched to a gene; V was cut back by 4 bases and J by 4 bases. The germline gives CDR1 MNHEY, CDR2 SVGAGI. CDR3 nucleotides: TGTGCCAGCAGTTCCGGGACTAGCGGTTACGAGCAGTACTTC. Residues: CASSSGTSGYEQYF.

This clone was found once. The chain carries TRBV30 and TRBJ1-6; 9 bases are a match to TRBD1. V gave up 6 bases and J gave up 7 bases; unmatched junction bases: 4. The CDR3 is 13 amino acids. Germline V gene lookup returns CDR1 GTSNPN and CDR2 SVGIG (reference sequence). In DNA form, the CDR3 reads TGTGCCTGCCGACAGGGGGAGAATTCACCCCTCCACTTT. It specifies CACRQGENSPLHF. The whole variable domain, filled in from reference TRBV30 and TRBJ1-6, reads SQTIHQWPATLVQPVGSPLSLECTVEGTSNPNLYWYRQAAGRGLQLLFYSVGIGQISSEVPQNLSASRPQDRQFILSSKKLLLSDSGFYLCACRQGENSPLHFGNGTRLTVT.

The chain employs TRBV28 and TRBJ2-7, with unresolved D. Trimming shortened V by 5 bases and J by 9 bases, and 11 bases separated the two germline ends. The germline V gene has CDR1 MDHEN and CDR2 SYDVKM. The CDR3 is 11 amino acids. The CDR3 reads CASSPERWQYF. In nucleotides, the CDR3 is TGTGCCAGCAGTCCCGAGCGTTGGCAGTACTTC.

This sequence joins TRBV7-2 and TRBJ2-2; 9 bases agree with TRBD2. Germline V CDR1 and CDR2: SGHTA, FQGNSA. This CDR3 is 15 amino acids long. Unmatched junction bases numbered 10, after V lost 8 bases and J lost 6 bases. CDR3 nucleotides: TGTGCCAGCCTCTCGGGCGGGAGGGCCGCCGGGGAGCTGTTTTTT. Its translation is CASLSGGRAAGELFF.

This chain connects TRBV14 to TRBJ1-2; a weak D match, TRBD1 (6 bases). V lost 4 bases and J lost 7, with 16 bases in between. Per germline, CDR1 SGHDN and CDR2 FVKESK. This CDR3 is 14 amino acids long. CDR3 DNA: TGTGCCAGCAGCCTATTAGGGGGGGCCGGTGGCTACACCTTC. Translated, it gives CASSLLGGAGGYTF.

The V and J genes are TRBV10-2 and TRBJ2-4, with 8 bases fitting TRBD1. The CDR3 length is 12 residues. CDR1 and CDR2 from the germline V gene are WSHSY and SAAADI. The V segment lost 6 bases and the J segment 8 bases; nucleotides outside the gene matches: 3. The chain's CDR3 is CASSGQGDIQYF. The CDR3 coding sequence is TGCGCCAGCAGCGGACAGGGAGACATTCAGTACTTC.

The rearrangement links TRBV19 to TRBJ2-2, with D perhaps TRBD1 (5 bases). V gave up 2 bases and J gave up 2 bases, with 6 bases separating them. The germline CDR1 and CDR2 sequences are LNHDA and SQIVND (reference sequence). The CDR3 runs 14 residues. CDR3 in amino acids: CASSITGNTGELFF. The CDR3 nucleotides read TGTGCCAGTAGTATAACAGGCAACACCGGGGAGCTGTTTTTT. Full variable domain (rest looked up from reference TRBV19 and TRBJ2-2): DGGITQSPKYLFRKEGQNVTLSCEQNLNHDAMYWYRQDPGQGLRLIYYSQIVNDFQKGDIAEGYSVSREKKESFPLTVTSAQKNPTAFYLCASSITGNTGELFFGEGSRLTVL.

The chain is built from TRBV21-1 and TRBJ2-5; the D call of TRBD2 is as the table states it, not checked on the DNA. TRBV21-1 has pseudogene status. The CDR3 is 15 residues long. Here the CDR3 DNA reads TGTGCCAGCAGGAAAGCGGGAGGGGGCCAAGAGACCCAGTACTTC. Protein: CASRKAGGGQETQYF.

There are a few counts of this clone. V gene TRBV7-9 combines with J gene TRBJ1-3; D is perhaps TRBD1 (5 bases). Trimming removed 5 bases from V and 3 bases from J, with 14 bases in between. The germline CDR1 and CDR2 sequences are SEHNR and FQNEAQ (reference sequence). There are 15 residues in the CDR3. The CDR3 region has the DNA TGTGCCAGCAGCCTCTATCAGGGTGTTGGAAACACCATATATTTT. Its translation: CASSLYQGVGNTIYF.

This chain joins TRBV9 and TRBJ2-5, with 11 bases identical to TRBD2. J gave up 5 bases and V 2 bases, and 5 bases lay outside the gene matches. This CDR3 has 15 amino acids. Looked up from germline, CDR1 is SGDLS and CDR2 is YYNGEE. The CDR3 sequence: CASSVTSGSDETQYF. CDR3 nucleotide sequence: TGTGCCAGCAGCGTCACTAGCGGGAGTGACGAGACCCAGTACTTC.

This chain joins TRBV7-2 and TRBJ2-7, with D possibly TRBD2 on 5 matching bases. Trimming removed 0 bases from V and 0 bases from J, with 12 bases in between. CDR3 size: 16 residues. Germline CDR1 reads SGHTA; CDR2 reads FQGNSA. DNA of the CDR3: TGTGCCAGCAGCTTAGCGCGGTCAACTAGCTCCTACGAGCAGTACTTC. Translated: CASSLARSTSSYEQYF.

The chain is built from TRBV19 and TRBJ1-2; TRBD1 aligns across 8 bases. The CDR3 totals 14 residues. V was pared by 7 bases and J by 6 bases, with 10 bases of the junction left unmatched. CDR1 and CDR2 (germline): LNHDA, SQIVND (reference sequence). CDR3 region: CASTGKQGGNGYTF. Here the CDR3 DNA reads TGTGCCAGTACTGGGAAACAGGGGGGTAATGGCTACACCTTC.

The V and J genes are TRBV27 and TRBJ1-2; no firm D call. In germline, CDR1 is MNHEY, CDR2 SMNVEV (reference sequence). The CDR3 consists of 15 residues. Trimming shortened V by 2 bases and J by 5 bases, and 15 bases separated the two germline ends. The CDR3 DNA reads TGTGCCAGCAGTTTAGCAGGATCGGGGTCATATGGCTACACCTTC. Protein sequence: CASSLAGSGSYGYTF.

The V and J genes are TRBV5-5 and TRBJ2-2; D gene unclear. V lost 1 base, J lost 2 bases, and 12 bases lay in between. Germline CDR1 is SGHKS and CDR2 is YYEKEE (reference sequence). This CDR3 contains 16 residues. The CDR3 DNA reads as TGTGCCAGCAGCTTGAACGCAGGTGCCAACACCGGGGAGCTGTTTTTT. This sequence encodes CASSLNAGANTGELFF.